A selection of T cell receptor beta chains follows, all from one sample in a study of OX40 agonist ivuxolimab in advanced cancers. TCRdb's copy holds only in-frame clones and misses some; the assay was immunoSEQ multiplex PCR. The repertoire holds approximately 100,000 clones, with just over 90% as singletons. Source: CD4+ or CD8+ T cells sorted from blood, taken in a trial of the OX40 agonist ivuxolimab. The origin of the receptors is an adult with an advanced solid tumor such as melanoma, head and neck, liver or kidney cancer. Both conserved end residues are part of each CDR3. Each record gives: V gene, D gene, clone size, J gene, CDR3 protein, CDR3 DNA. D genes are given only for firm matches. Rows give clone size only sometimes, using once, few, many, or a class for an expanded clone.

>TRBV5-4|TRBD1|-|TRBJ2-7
CATKDRGDAYEQYF
TGTGCCACCAAGGACAGGGGGGATGCCTACGAGCAGTACTTC
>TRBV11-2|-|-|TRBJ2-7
CASSLDSQPHYSYEQYF
TGTGCCAGCAGCTTAGACAGCCAACCCCATTACTCCTACGAGCAGTACTTC
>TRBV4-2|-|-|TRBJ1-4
CACQQTPSLNEKLFF
TGTGCCTGCCAACAGACTCCATCACTTAATGAAAAACTGTTTTTT
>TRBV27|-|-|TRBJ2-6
CASSLRFYGSGANVLTF
TGTGCCAGCAGTTTGAGGTTTTACGGCTCTGGGGCCAACGTCCTGACTTTC
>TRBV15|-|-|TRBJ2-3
CATSKDGRYSTDTQYF
TGTGCCACCAGTAAGGACGGCAGATATAGCACAGATACGCAGTATTTT
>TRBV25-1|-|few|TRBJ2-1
CASSELGNYNEQFF
TGTGCCAGCAGTGAACTCGGGAACTACAATGAGCAGTTCTTC
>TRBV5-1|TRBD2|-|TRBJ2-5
CASSFGGLAGGGSKQYF
TGCGCCAGCAGCTTCGGTGGACTAGCGGGAGGTGGGAGCAAGCAGTACTTC
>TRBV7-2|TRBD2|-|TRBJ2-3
CASSYSSGRAADTQYF
TGTGCCAGCAGCTACTCTAGCGGGAGGGCGGCAGATACGCAGTATTTT
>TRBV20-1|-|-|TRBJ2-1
CSRWGVNEQFF
TGCAGCCGATGGGGGGTCAATGAGCAGTTCTTC
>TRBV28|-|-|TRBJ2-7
CASSLWSGTSYEQYF
TGTGCCAGCAGTTTGTGGTCTGGGACCTCCTACGAGCAGTACTTC
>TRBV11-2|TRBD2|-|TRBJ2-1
CASSLIGGRRYNEQFF
TGTGCCAGCAGCTTAATCGGCGGGAGGCGCTACAATGAGCAGTTCTTC
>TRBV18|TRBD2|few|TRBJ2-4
CASSPTSGKGSIQYF
TGTGCCAGCTCACCGACTAGCGGGAAGGGCAGCATTCAGTACTTC
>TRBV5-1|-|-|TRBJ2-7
CASSLVGLGYEQYF
TGCGCCAGCAGCTTGGTGGGCCTGGGGTACGAGCAGTACTTC
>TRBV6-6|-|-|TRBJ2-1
CASSQLNNEQFF
TGTGCCAGCAGTCAACTCAACAATGAGCAGTTCTTC
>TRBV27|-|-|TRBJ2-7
CASSPASGFSEQYF
TGTGCCAGCAGCCCCGCGTCGGGCTTTTCCGAGCAGTACTTC
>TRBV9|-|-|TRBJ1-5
CASSVGGQRNQPQHF
TGTGCCAGCAGCGTAGGGGGACAAAGAAATCAGCCCCAGCATTTT
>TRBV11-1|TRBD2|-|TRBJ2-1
CASSPTGTSYNEQFF
TGTGCCAGCAGCCCGACCGGGACTAGCTACAATGAGCAGTTCTTC
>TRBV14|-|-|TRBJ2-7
CASSPGTYYEQYF
TGTGCCAGCAGCCCCGGGACCTACTACGAGCAGTACTTC
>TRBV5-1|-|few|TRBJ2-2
CASSLGGPLGTGELFF
TGCGCCAGCAGCTTAGGTGGCCCCCTAGGCACCGGGGAGCTGTTTTTT